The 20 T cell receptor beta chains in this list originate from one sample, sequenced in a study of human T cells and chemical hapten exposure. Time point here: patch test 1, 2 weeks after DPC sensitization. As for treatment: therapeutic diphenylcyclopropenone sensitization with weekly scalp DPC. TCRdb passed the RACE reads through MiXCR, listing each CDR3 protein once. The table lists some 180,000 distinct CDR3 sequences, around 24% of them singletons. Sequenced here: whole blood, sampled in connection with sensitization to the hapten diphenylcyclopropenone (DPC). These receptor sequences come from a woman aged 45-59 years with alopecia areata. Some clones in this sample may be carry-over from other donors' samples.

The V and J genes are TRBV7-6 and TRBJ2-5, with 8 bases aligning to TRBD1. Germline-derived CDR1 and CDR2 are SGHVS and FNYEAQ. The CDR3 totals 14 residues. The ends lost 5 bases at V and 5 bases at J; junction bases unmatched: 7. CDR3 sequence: CASSQDRAGETQYF. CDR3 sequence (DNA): TGTGCCAGCAGCCAGGACAGGGCTGGGGAGACCCAGTACTTC.

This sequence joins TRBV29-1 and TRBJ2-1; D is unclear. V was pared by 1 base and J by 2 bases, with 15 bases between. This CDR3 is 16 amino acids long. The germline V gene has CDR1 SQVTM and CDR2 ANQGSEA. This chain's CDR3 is CSVEVVLRTTYNEQFF. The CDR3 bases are TGCAGCGTTGAAGTGGTCCTTAGGACCACCTACAATGAGCAGTTCTTC.

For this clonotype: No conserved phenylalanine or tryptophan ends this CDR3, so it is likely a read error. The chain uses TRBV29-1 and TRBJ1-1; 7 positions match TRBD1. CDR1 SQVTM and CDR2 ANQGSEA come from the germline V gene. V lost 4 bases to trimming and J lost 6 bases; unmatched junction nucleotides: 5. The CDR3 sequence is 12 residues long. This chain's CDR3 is CSVVTGMPEAFL. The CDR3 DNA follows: TGCAGCGTTGTGACAGGGATGCCTGAAGCTTTCCTT.

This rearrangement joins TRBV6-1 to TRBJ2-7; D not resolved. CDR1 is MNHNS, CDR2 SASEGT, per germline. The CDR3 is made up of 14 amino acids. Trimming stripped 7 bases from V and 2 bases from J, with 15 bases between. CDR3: CASTGPTAPYEQYF. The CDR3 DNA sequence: TGTGCCAGCACAGGCCCTACAGCCCCCTACGAGCAGTACTTC.

In nucleotides, the CDR3 is TGTGCCAGCAGTCTCAGGGGGCGGAAAGGCTACACCTTC. This gives the protein CASSLRGRKGYTF. The J gene is TRBJ1-2, the V gene TRBV6-1; 8 bases agree with TRBD1. After removal of 5 bases from V and 8 bases from J, the junction contained 7 bases not matched to a gene. The CDR3 spans 13 residues. Germline V lookup: CDR1 MNHNS, CDR2 SASEGT.

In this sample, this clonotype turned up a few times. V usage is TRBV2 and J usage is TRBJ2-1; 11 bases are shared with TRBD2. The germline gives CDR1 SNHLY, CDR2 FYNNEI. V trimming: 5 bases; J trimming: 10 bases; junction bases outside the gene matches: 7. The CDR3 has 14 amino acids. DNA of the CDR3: TGTGCCAGCAGTAACCTCGGGACTAGCGGAGAGCAGTTCTTC. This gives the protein CASSNLGTSGEQFF. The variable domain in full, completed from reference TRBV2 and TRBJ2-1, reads EPEVTQTPSHQVTQMGQEVILRCVPISNHLYFYWYRQILGQKVEFLVSFYNNEISEKSEIFDDQFSVERPDGSNFTLKIRSTKLEDSAMYFCASSNLGTSGEQFFGPGTRLTVL.

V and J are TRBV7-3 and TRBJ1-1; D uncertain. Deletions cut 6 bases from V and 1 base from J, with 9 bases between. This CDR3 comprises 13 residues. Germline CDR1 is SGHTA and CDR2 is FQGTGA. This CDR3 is CASSSHRNTEAFF. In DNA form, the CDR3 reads TGTGCCAGCAGTTCACATAGGAACACTGAAGCTTTCTTT.

The chain's CDR3 is CSVGGLARRDEQFF. CDR3 in DNA: TGCAGCGTTGGGGGACTAGCGCGGAGGGATGAGCAGTTCTTC. The chain combines TRBV29-1 with TRBJ2-1; 10 bases map to TRBD2. The CDR3 has 14 residues. Unmatched junction bases numbered 8, after V lost 4 bases and J lost 8 bases. Germline loops: CDR1 SQVTM, CDR2 ANQGSEA.

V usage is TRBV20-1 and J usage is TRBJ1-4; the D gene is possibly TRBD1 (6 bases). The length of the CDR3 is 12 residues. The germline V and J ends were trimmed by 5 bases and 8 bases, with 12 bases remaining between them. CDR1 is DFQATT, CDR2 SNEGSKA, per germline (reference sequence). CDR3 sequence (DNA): TGCAGTGCTGGAACAGGGCACGAAAAACTGTTTTTT. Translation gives CSAGTGHEKLFF.

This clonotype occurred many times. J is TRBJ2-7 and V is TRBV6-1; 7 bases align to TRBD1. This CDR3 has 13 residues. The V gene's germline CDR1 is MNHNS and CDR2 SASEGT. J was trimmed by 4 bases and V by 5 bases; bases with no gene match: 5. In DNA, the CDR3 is TGTGCCAGCAGTATATCACAGGGGTACGAGCAGTACTTC. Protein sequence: CASSISQGYEQYF.

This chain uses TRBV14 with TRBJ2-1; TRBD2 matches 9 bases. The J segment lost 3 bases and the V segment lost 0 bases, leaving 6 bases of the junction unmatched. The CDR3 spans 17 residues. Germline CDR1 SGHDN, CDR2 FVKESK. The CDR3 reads CASSQDFGGGVYNEQFF. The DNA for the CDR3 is TGTGCCAGCAGCCAAGATTTCGGCGGGGGGGTCTACAATGAGCAGTTCTTC.

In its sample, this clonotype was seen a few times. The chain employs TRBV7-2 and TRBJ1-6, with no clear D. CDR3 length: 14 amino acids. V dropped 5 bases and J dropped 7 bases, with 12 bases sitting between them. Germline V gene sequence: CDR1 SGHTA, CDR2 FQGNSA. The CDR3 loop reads CASSRVQSNSPLHF. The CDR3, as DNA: TGTGCCAGCAGCAGAGTTCAGTCAAATTCACCCCTCCACTTT.

CDR3 nucleotide sequence: TGTGCCAGCAGTGATTCCCGGGACCCACGGCAGCCCCAGCATTTT. It is translated as CASSDSRDPRQPQHF. V usage is TRBV6-6 and J usage is TRBJ1-5, with D perhaps matching TRBD1 (5 bases). Trimming removed 5 bases from V and 7 bases from J, with 18 bases in between. CDR1 and CDR2 from the germline V gene are MNHNY and SVGAGI (reference sequence). There are 15 residues in the CDR3.

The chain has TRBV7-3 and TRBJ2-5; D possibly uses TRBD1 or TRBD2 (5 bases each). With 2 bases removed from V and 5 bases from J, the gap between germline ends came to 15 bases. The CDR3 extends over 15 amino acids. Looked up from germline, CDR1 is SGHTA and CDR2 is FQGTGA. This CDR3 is CASSLLGTSGETQYF. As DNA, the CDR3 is TGTGCCAGCAGCTTATTGGGGACCTCGGGGGAGACCCAGTACTTC.

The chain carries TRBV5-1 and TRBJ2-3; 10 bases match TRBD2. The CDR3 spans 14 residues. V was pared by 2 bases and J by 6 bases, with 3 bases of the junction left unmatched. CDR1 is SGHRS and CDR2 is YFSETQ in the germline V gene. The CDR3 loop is CASSFRSGRDTQYF. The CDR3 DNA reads TGCGCCAGCAGCTTTCGTAGCGGGAGGGATACGCAGTATTTT.

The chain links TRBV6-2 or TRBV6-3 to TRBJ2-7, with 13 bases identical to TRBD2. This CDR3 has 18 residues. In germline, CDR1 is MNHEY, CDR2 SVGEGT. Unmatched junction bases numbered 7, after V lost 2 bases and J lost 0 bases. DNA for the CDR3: TGTGCCAGCAGTTACCCGGGACTAGCGGGAACTCACTCCTACGAGCAGTACTTC. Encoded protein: CASSYPGLAGTHSYEQYF.

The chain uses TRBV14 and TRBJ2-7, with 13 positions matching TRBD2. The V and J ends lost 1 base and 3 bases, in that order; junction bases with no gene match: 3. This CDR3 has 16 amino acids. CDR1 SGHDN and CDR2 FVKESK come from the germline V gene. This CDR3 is CASSQGRLAGGYEQYF. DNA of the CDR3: TGTGCCAGCAGCCAAGGACGACTAGCGGGAGGCTACGAGCAGTACTTC.

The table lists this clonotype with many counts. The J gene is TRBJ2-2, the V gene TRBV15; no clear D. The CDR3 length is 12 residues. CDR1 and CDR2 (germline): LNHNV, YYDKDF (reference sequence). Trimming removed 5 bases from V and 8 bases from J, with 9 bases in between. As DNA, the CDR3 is TGTGCCACCAGCCCAAGAGAGGGGGAGCTGTTTTTT. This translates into CATSPREGELFF.

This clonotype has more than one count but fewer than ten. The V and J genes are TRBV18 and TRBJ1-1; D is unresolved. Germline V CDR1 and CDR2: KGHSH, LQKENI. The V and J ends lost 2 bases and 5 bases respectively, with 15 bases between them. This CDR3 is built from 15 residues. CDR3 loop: CASSPSGGSRTEAFF. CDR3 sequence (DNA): TGTGCCAGCTCACCATCAGGCGGCTCTCGGACTGAAGCTTTCTTT.

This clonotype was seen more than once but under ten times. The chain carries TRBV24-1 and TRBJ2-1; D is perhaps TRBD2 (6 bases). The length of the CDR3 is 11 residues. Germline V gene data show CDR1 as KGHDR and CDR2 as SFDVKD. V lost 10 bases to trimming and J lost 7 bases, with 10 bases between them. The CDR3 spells CATGGWNEQFF. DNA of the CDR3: TGTGCCACGGGGGGATGGAATGAGCAGTTCTTC.